This TCR beta chain was captured in a study of CD8+CD57+ T cells in acquired aplastic anemia. Study results and limitations: CD8+ Simpson's diversity did not differ significantly between patients and controls.

Genomic DNA templated the TCR beta VDJ and CDR3 profiling. MiXCR, run by TCRdb on the reads, gives a single entry per CDR3 protein. The sample records approximately 380,000 distinct CDR3 sequences, around 68% being singletons. This clonotype came up many times. Its antigen is not known. Deletions cut 0 bases from V and 4 bases from J, with 8 bases between. There are 15 residues in the CDR3. Germline values: CDR1 SGHTS, CDR2 YDEGEE. The chain joins TRBV5-8 to TRBJ1-6; D uncertain. This receptor was taken from a human donor in good health, serving as a control. Sequences were obtained from sorted CD4+, CD8+, or CD8+CD57+ T cells (not recorded which) from PBMCs. In nucleotides, the CDR3 is TGTGCCAGCAGCTTGGCTACGGATTATAATTCACCCCTCCACTTT. Amino acids: CASSLATDYNSPLHF.